This T cell receptor beta chain emerged from a study of naive and memory T cell subsets. As to treatment: skin biopsy from PPD injection site in Mantoux-positive individual. An oligonucleotide containing a UMI was ligated to the 3' end of TCR cDNA. Individuals with a positive Mantoux test gave biopsies from PPD-injected skin. CDR3 length: 16 amino acids. The V gene's germline CDR1 is SEHNR and CDR2 FQNEAQ (reference sequence). V was shortened by 5 bases and J by 8 bases, with 24 bases between the two germline ends. Notes on the study in general: TCRs were reportedly recovered from both biopsy types, mostly tuberculin test sites. Higher TCR numbers at tuberculin sites reflect T cell infiltration, per interpretation.

The table lists this clonotype with many counts. Its antigen remains unidentified. Four PCR rounds used nested alpha and beta constant region primers plus the SP2 primer. TCRdb ran MiXCR on the UMI-ligation and nested PCR reads and lists one entry per CDR3 protein. The sample lists approximately 22,000 distinct CDR3 sequences; approximately 6.5% were seen once. The origin of this receptor is an adult in good health. This chain connects TRBV7-9 to TRBJ1-2; D is possibly TRBD1 (5 bases). The sequencing here drew on skin, taken from a tuberculin skin test site. The CDR3 loop is CASSLRQGSALEGYTF. DNA for the CDR3: TGTGCCAGCAGCCTTCGGCAGGGCTCCGCTCTGGAGGGCTACACCTTC. The complete variable domain, with remaining parts taken from reference TRBV7-9 and TRBJ1-2, reads DTGVSQNPRHKITKRGQNVTFRCDPISEHNRLYWYRQTLGQGPEFLTYFQNEAQLEKSRLLSDRFSAERPKGSFSTLEIQRTEQGDSAMYLCASSLRQGSALEGYTFGSGTRLTVV.